This TCR beta chain was sequenced during a study of OX40 agonist ivuxolimab in advanced cancers. Broadly, across the study: Ivuxolimab was a fully human IgG2 agonistic monoclonal antibody targeting the costimulatory receptor OX40 (CD134). Intravenous ivuxolimab was administered to patients every 2 weeks at six dose levels: 0.01, 0.1, 0.3, 1.5, 3 and 10 mg/kg. Of the roughly 52 dose-escalation patients, hepatocellular carcinoma was present in 19, melanoma in around 15, renal cell carcinoma in 9 and head and neck cancer in 9. In the dose-escalation cohort, 82.7% of patients were male, and the mean age was approximately 64 years, with a range of about 23 to 85. Patients were allowed to have had prior anti-PD-1, anti-PD-L1 or anti-CTLA-4 therapy, and more than 35% of the dose-escalation patients had been treated with checkpoint inhibitors. Three dose-escalation patients achieved partial responses, one with hepatocellular carcinoma and two with cutaneous melanoma. Peripheral TCRbeta sequencing aimed to test whether ivuxolimab altered TCR sequence diversity and caused clonal T-cell expansion. The paper reports the monotherapy dose-escalation portion (N ≈ 52 patients) of the phase I ivuxolimab trial. The research as a whole found: Low levels of normalized T-cell clonal expansion were also shown by some nonresponding patients. Antigen specificity was not determined for the clonally expanded peripheral T cells. In the 0.1-3.0 mg/kg groups, partial responders were among the patients with the lowest normalized peripheral clonal expansion, particularly in CD8+ T cells. After ivuxolimab, more expanded clones were found on average in CD8+ T cells than in CD4+ T cells. At doses of 0.1 to 3.0 mg/kg, clonal expansion of both CD4+ and CD8+ T cells in blood was seen between baseline and week 6.

The germline V gene (reference sequence) supplies CDR1 MNHEY and CDR2 SMNVEV. Inclusive of the bounding cysteine and phenylalanine, the CDR3 is 14 residues long. Only CDR3 DNA remains: 42 bases, in frame from the first base. V and J lose 4 bases and 6 bases, and a span of 14 bases separates them. Patients with autoimmune disease history or receiving systemic immunosuppression were excluded from the trial. Peripheral blood for TCR sequencing was drawn from every dose cohort at baseline, at cycle 4 day 1 and at cycle 7 day 1. Samples were obtained from an open-label, multicenter, first-in-human phase I dose-escalation trial of ivuxolimab. Adults with locally advanced or metastatic melanoma, renal cell, hepatocellular, or head and neck squamous cell carcinoma were enrolled in the trial. Before TCR sequencing, CD4+ T cells and CD8+ T cells from peripheral blood were sorted into separate populations. Genomic DNA was isolated from the sorted cells so that the TCRbeta CDR3 region could be sequenced. TCRbeta CDR3 regions were sequenced using the immunoSEQ Assay. TCRdb took over this immuneACCESS table, retaining in-frame rearrangements with V and J assigned. Such tables are incomplete; in checked studies, under half of the missing clones stem from an unresolved V gene, and the remainder is unexplained. For this sample the table gives 50,000 to 65,000 clones, of which around 90% were detected only once. The top ten clones comprise roughly 0.7% of the sample.

This clone counts as medium-sized (0.01 to 0.1%). Its antigen is not yet known. Base quality data are lacking; no much larger clone is found one base away. The rearrangement joined TRBV27 to TRBJ2-3; too little of a D gene remains to name it. The input for sequencing was CD4+ or CD8+ T cells sorted from blood, taken in a trial of the OX40 agonist ivuxolimab. This TCR came from an adult with an advanced solid tumor such as melanoma, head and neck, liver or kidney cancer. The bases are TGTGCCAGCAGTTCGAGTACCGGGTTCGATACGCAGTATTTT. The resulting protein is CASSSSTGFDTQYF.